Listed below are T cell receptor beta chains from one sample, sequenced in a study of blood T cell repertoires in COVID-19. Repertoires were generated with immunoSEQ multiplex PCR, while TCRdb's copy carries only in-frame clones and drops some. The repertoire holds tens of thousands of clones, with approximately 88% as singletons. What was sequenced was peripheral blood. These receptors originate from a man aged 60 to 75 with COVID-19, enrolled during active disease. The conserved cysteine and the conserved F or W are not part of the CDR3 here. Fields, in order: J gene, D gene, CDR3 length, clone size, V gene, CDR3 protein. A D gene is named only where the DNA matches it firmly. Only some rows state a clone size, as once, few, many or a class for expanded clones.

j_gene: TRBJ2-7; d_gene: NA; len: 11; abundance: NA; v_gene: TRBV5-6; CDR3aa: ASSFQGPYEQY
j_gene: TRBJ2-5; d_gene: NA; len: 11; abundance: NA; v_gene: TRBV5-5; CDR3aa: ASSPFQRETQY
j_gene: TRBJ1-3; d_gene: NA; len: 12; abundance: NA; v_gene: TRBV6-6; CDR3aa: ASKRQVSGNTIY
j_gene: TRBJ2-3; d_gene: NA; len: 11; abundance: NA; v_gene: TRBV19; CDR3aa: ASSIQSTDTQY
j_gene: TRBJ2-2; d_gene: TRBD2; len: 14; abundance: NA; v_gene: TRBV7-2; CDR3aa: ASSLARGLEAGELF
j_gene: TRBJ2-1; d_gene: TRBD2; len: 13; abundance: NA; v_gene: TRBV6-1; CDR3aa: ASSELAATYNEQF
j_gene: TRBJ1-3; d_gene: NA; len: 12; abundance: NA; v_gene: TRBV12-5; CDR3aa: ASGPRGALNTIY
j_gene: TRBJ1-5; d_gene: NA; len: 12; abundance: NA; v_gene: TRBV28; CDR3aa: ATLLGGLNQPQH
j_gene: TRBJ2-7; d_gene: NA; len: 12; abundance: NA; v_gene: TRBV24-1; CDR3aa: ATSDSTGAYEQY
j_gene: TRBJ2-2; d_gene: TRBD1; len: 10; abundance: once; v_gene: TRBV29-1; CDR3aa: SVETGGGELF
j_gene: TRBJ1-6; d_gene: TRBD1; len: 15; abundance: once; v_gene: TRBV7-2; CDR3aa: ASSLYPQGAVNSPLH
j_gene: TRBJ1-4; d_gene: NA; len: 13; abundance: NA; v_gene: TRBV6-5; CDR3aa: ASSYSGGLQEKLF
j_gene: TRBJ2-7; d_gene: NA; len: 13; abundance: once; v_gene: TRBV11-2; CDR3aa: ASTRSSGISYEQY
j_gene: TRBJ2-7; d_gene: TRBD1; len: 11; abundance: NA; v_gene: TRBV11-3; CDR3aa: ASRPTGGFEQY
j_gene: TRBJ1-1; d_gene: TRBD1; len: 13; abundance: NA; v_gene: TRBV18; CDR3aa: ASSLTGTGGTEAF
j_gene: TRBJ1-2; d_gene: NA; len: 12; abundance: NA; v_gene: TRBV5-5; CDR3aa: ASTPREGQSGYT
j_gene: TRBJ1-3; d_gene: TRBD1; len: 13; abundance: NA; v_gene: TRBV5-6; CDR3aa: ASSQGQAPGNTIY
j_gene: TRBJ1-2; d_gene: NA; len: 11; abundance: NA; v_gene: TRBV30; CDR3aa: AWRPSGFDGYT
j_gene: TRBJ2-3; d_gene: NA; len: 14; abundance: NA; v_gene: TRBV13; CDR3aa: ASSTASRASTDTQY